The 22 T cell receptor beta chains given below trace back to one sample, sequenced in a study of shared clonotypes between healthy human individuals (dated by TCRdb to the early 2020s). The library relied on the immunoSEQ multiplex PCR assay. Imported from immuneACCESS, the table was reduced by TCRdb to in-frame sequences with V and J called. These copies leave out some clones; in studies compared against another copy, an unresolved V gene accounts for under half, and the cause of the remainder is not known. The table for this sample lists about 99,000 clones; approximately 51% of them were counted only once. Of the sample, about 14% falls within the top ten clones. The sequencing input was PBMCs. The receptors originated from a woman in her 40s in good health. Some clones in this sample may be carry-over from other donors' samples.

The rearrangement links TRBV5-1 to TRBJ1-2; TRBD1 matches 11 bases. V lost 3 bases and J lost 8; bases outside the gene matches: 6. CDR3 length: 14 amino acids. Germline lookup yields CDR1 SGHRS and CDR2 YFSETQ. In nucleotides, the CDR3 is TGCGCCAGCAGCTGGACAGGGGGCGAAGTGGGCTACACCTTC. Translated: CASSWTGGEVGYTF. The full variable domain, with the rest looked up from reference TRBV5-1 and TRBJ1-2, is KAGVTQTPRYLIKTRGQQVTLSCSPISGHRSVSWYQQTPGQGLQFLFEYFSETQRNKGNFPGRFSGRQFSNSRSEMNVSTLELGDSALYLCASSWTGGEVGYTFGSGTRLTVV.

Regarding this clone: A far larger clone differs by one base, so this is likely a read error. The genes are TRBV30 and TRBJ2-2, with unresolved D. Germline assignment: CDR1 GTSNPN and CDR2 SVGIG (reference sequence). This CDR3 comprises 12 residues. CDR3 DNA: TGTGTCTGGAGTCGAGACACCGGGGAGCTGTTTTTT. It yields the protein CVWSRDTGELFF.

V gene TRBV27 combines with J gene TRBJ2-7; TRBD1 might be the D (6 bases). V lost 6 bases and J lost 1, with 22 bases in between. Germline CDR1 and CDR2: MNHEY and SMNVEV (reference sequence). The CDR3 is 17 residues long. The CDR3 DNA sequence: TGTGCCAGCAGCCTCAGGGGCCCACCACCACCTTCCTACGAGCAGTACTTC. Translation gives CASSLRGPPPPSYEQYF.

CDR3 residues: CASSSPAYNEQFF. The CDR3 bases are TGCGCCAGCAGCTCACCGGCCTACAATGAGCAGTTCTTC. This chain joins TRBV5-1 and TRBJ2-1; no definite D call. The germline V gene encodes CDR1 SGHRS and CDR2 YFSETQ. Trimming removed 3 bases at V and 2 bases at J, with 6 bases between. This CDR3 region has 13 residues.

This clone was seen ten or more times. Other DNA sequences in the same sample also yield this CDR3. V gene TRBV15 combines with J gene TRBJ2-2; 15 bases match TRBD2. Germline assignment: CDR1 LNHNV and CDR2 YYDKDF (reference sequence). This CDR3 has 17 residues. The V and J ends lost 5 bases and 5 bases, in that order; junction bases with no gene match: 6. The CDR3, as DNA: TGTGCCACCAGCTCGGGACTAGCGGGAGGCGGTACCGGGGAGCTGTTTTTT. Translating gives CATSSGLAGGGTGELFF.

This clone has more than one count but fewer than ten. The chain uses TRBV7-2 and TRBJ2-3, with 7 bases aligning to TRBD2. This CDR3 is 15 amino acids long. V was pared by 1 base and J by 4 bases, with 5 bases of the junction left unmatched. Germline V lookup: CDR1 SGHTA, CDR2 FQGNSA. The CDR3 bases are TGTGCCAGCAGCTTAGACGGGAGGAGCGCAGATACGCAGTATTTT. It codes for CASSLDGRSADTQYF.

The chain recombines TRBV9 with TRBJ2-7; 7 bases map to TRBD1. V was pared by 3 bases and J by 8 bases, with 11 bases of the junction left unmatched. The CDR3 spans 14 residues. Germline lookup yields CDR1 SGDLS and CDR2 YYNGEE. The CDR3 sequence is CASSGRDSDIQQYF. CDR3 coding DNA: TGTGCCAGCAGCGGCCGGGACAGCGACATCCAGCAGTACTTC.

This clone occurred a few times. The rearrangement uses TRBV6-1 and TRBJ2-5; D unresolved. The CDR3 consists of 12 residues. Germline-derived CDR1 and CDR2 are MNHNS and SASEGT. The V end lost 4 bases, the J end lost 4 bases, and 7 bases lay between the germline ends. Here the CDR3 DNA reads TGTGCCAGCAGTGCAGATGCAGAGACCCAGTACTTC. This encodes CASSADAETQYF.

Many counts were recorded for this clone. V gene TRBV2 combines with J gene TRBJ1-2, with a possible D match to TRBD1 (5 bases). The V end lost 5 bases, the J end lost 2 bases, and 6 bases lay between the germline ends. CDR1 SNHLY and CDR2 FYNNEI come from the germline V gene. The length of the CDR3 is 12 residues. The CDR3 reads CASSRQNYGYTF. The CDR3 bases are TGTGCCAGCAGTAGACAGAACTATGGCTACACCTTC. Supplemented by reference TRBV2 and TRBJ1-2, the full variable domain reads EPEVTQTPSHQVTQMGQEVILRCVPISNHLYFYWYRQILGQKVEFLVSFYNNEISEKSEIFDDQFSVERPDGSNFTLKIRSTKLEDSAMYFCASSRQNYGYTFGSGTRLTVV.

In nucleotides, the CDR3 is TGTGCCAGCAGTGAATCTGAACAGGGTCCTTCTGGAAACACCATATATTTT. This encodes CASSESEQGPSGNTIYF. The chain links TRBV25-1 to TRBJ1-3; tentative D call: TRBD1 (6 bases). With 1 base removed from V and 1 base from J, the gap between germline ends came to 14 bases. The CDR3 length is 17 residues. CDR1 and CDR2 from the germline V gene are MGHDK and SYGVNS.

CDR3 DNA sequence: TGTGCCAGCAGCGTGCCGGGACAGAGCACAGATACGCAGTATTTT. Its protein is CASSVPGQSTDTQYF. This chain links TRBV5-6 with TRBJ2-3; 7 nucleotides match TRBD1. The CDR3 consists of 15 residues. CDR1 and CDR2 (germline): SGHDT, YYEEEE. Losses at the gene ends were 4 bases for V and 0 bases for J; bases not matched to a gene: 5.

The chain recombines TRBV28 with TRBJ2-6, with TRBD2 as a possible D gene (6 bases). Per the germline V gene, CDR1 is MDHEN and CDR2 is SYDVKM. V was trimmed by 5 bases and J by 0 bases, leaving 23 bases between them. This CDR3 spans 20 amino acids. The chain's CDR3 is CASSLSWGLPFRSGANVLTF. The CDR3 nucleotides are TGTGCCAGCAGTCTCTCCTGGGGACTCCCATTCCGCTCTGGGGCCAACGTCCTGACTTTC.

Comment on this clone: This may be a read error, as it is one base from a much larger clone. Here the CDR3 reads CATSRNRDRALNIEAFF. The CDR3 DNA reads TGTGCCACCAGCAGAAACCGGGACAGGGCCCTGAACATTGAAGCTTTCTTT. The J gene is TRBJ1-1, the V gene TRBV15, with 9 nucleotides matching TRBD1. The CDR3 contains 17 residues. Germline CDR1 reads LNHNV; CDR2 reads YYDKDF (reference sequence).

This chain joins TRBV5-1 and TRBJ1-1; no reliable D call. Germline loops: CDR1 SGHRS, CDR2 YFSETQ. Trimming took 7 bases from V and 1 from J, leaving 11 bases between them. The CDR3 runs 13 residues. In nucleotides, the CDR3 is TGCGCCAGCGGAGAACCAACGAACACTGAAGCTTTCTTT. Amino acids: CASGEPTNTEAFF.

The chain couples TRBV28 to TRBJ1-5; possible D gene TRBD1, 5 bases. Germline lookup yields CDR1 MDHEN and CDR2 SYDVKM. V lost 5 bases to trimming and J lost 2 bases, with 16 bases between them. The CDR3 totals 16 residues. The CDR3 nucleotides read TGTGCCAGCAGTCCCCTCGGGGGGTTTGGCAATCAGCCCCAGCATTTT. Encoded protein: CASSPLGGFGNQPQHF.

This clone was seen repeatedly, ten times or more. The chain's CDR3 is CATRVRLRDTEAFF. The CDR3 DNA is TGTGCCACCAGGGTTCGGCTAAGGGACACTGAAGCTTTCTTT. The gene calls are TRBV15 and TRBJ1-1, with D uncertain. Trimming removed 6 bases at V and 3 bases at J, with 14 bases between. This CDR3 region has 14 residues. Germline V gene data show CDR1 as LNHNV and CDR2 as YYDKDF (reference sequence).

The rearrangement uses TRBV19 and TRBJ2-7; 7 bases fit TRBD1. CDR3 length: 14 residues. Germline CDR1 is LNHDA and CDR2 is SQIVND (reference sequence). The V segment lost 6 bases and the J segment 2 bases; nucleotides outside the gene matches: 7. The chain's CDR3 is CASRDRAGTYEQYF. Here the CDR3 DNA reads TGTGCCAGTAGAGACAGGGCAGGGACCTACGAGCAGTACTTC.

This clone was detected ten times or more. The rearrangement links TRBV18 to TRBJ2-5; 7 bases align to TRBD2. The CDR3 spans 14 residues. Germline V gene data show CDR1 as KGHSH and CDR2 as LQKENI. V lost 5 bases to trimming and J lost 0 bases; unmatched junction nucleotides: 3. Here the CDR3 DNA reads TGTGCCAGCTCAGAGCGGGGATACCAAGAGACCCAGTACTTC. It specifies CASSERGYQETQYF.

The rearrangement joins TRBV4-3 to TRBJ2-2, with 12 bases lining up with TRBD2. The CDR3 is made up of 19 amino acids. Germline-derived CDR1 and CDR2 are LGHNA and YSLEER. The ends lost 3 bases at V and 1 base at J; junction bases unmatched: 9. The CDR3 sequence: CASSQNPLAGGQNTGELFF. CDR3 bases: TGCGCCAGCAGCCAGAATCCCCTAGCGGGAGGGCAGAACACCGGGGAGCTGTTTTTT.

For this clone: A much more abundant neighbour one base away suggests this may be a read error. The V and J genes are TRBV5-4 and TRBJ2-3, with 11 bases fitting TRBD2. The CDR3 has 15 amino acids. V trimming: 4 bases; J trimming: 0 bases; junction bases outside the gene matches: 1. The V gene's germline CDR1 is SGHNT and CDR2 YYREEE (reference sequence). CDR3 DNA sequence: TGTGCCAGCAGCCGGACTAGCGGGAGCACAGATACGCAGTATTTT. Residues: CASSRTSGSTDTQYF.

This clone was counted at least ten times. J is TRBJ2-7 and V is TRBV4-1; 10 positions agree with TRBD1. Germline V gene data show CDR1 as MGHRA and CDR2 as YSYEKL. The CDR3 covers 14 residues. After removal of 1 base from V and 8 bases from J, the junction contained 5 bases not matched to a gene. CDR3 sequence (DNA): TGCGCCAGCAGCCAAGTCCCGGGACAGGGGAAGCAGTACTTC. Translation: CASSQVPGQGKQYF.

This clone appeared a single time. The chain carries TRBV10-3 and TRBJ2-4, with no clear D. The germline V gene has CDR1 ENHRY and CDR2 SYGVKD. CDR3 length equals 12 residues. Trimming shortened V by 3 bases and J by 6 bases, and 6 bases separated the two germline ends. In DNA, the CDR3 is TGTGCCATCAGTGACCAGCGAAACATTCAGTACTTC. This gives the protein CAISDQRNIQYF.